This T cell receptor (beta chain) is from a study of monozygotic twins with inflammatory bowel disease. The germline V gene has CDR1 MGHRA and CDR2 YSYEKL. There are 13 residues in the CDR3. In preparing each TCR library, approximately 3,500 ng of total RNA was used. TCRdb reprocessed the 5' RACE reads and keeps a single row for each CDR3 protein, giving no DNA. This specimen shows 200,000 to 250,000 distinct CDR3 sequences; the ten leading clones hold roughly 8%. J is TRBJ2-5 and V is TRBV4-1; TCRdb reports TRBD2, a call that lacks DNA to check it against. The clonotype comes from a human donor with ulcerative colitis or Crohn's disease, or a healthy co-twin of an affected twin (not recorded which). The sample taken for sequencing was blood. The CDR3 reads CASRGLGGETQYF.